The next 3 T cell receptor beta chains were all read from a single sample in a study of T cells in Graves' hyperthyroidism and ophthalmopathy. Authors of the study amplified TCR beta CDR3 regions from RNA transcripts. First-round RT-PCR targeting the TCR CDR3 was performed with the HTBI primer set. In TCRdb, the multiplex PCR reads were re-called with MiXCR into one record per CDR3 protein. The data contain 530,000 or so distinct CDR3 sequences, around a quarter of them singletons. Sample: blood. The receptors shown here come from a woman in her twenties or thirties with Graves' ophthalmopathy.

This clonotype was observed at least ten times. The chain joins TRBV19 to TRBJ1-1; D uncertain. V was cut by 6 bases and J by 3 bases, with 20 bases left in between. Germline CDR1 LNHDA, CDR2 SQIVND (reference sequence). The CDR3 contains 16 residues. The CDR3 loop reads CASRPRPKVRDTEAFF. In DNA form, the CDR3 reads TGTGCCAGTAGACCTAGACCCAAGGTTAGGGACACTGAAGCTTTCTTT.

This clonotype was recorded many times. CDR3 protein: CSASAAGSSYEQYF. The CDR3 DNA is TGCAGTGCTAGCGCAGCGGGGAGCTCCTACGAGCAGTACTTC. The V and J genes are TRBV20-1 and TRBJ2-7, with 7 nucleotides matching TRBD2. J lost 0 bases, V lost 3 bases, and 5 bases had no gene match. CDR3 size: 14 residues. The germline gives CDR1 DFQATT, CDR2 SNEGSKA (reference sequence).

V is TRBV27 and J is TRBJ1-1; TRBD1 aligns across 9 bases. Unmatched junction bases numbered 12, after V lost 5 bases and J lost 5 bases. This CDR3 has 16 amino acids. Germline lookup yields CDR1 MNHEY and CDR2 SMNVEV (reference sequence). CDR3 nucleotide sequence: TGTGCCAGCAGTCCAGACAGGGGGAATCTGGAAACTGAAGCTTTCTTT. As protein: CASSPDRGNLETEAFF.